The 18 T cell receptor beta chains presented below share a single source sample, sequenced in a study of blood T cells in healthy people across ages. The second PCR ran about 6 to 12 cycles with a sample-barcoded 5' primer and J-beta primers. TCRdb used MiXCR to reprocess the 5' RACE reads, holding one entry per CDR3 protein. The sample gives roughly 1.9 million distinct CDR3 sequences, about 39% of which show up once; more than 20% is in the top ten. Source material: blood. These receptors were taken from a human donor in good health.

J is TRBJ2-2 and V is TRBV5-1; TRBD2 agrees at 8 bases. Trimming took 6 bases from V and 3 from J; bases not matched to a gene: 7. This CDR3 comprises 15 residues. Germline lookup yields CDR1 SGHRS and CDR2 YFSETQ. The CDR3: CASTPAGAHTGELFF. The CDR3 bases are TGCGCCAGCACCCCAGCGGGGGCCCACACCGGGGAGCTGTTTTTT.

The genes are TRBV20-1 and TRBJ1-2, with 9 bases identical to TRBD1. This CDR3 contains 14 residues. V lost 6 bases to trimming and J lost 4 bases; unmatched junction nucleotides: 9. Per the germline V gene, CDR1 is DFQATT and CDR2 is SNEGSKA (reference sequence). In DNA form, the CDR3 reads TGCAGTGCCCCGAGGGACAGGGTGGGCTATGGCTACACCTTC. Translated, it gives CSAPRDRVGYGYTF.

The genes are TRBV12-3 or TRBV12-4 and TRBJ2-2; 9 bases line up with TRBD2. The CDR3 is 15 residues long. The J segment lost 5 bases and the V segment lost 1 base, leaving 2 bases of the junction unmatched. CDR3: CASSLGTSATGELFF. DNA for the CDR3: TGTGCCAGCAGTTTAGGGACTAGCGCTACCGGGGAGCTGTTTTTT.

CDR3 loop: CAISESWRTSNQPQHF. CDR3 DNA: TGTGCCATCAGTGAGTCGTGGAGAACTAGCAATCAGCCCCAGCATTTT. The chain uses TRBV10-3 and TRBJ1-5; unclear D gene. This CDR3 has 16 residues. Germline CDR1 reads ENHRY; CDR2 reads SYGVKD. Between the trimmed V and J ends, which lost 0 bases and 0 bases, there was a span of 9 bases.

This clonotype was detected a few times. The chain uses TRBV6-1 and TRBJ1-4; no clear D gene. This CDR3 comprises 15 residues. The V gene's germline CDR1 is MNHNS and CDR2 SASEGT. Trimming took 2 bases from V and 3 from J, leaving 10 bases between them. CDR3 protein: CASSEMRWANEKLFF. The CDR3 coding sequence is TGTGCCAGCAGTGAAATGAGGTGGGCTAATGAAAAACTGTTTTTT.

The rearrangement links TRBV3-1 to TRBJ1-1; D not resolved. Per germline, CDR1 LGHDT and CDR2 YNNKEL (reference sequence). The CDR3 covers 15 residues. V lost 1 base to trimming and J lost 0 bases, with 9 bases between them. The CDR3 DNA follows: TGTGCCAGCAGCCAAGGTGTAGCCTTGAACACTGAAGCTTTCTTT. Translated, it gives CASSQGVALNTEAFF. The complete variable domain, with remaining parts taken from reference TRBV3-1 and TRBJ1-1, reads DTAVSQTPKYLVTQMGNDKSIKCEQNLGHDTMYWYKQDSKKFLKIMFSYNNKELIINETVPNRFSPKSPDKAHLNLHINSLELGDSAVYFCASSQGVALNTEAFFGQGTRLTVV.

The chain combines TRBV7-2 with TRBJ2-2; D not resolved. The CDR3 length is 12 residues. Between the trimmed V and J ends, which lost 3 bases and 7 bases, there was a span of 6 bases. Per germline, CDR1 SGHTA and CDR2 FQGNSA. The DNA for the CDR3 is TGTGCCAGCAGCTTTGCTGGCGGGGAGCTGTTTTTT. Translating it yields CASSFAGGELFF.

The chain links TRBV20-1 to TRBJ2-5; unclear D gene. CDR3 length equals 13 residues. Germline CDR1 and CDR2: DFQATT and SNEGSKA (reference sequence). With 3 bases removed from V and 4 bases from J, the gap between germline ends came to 12 bases. CDR3 in amino acids: CSARGAGGETQYF. The CDR3 DNA reads as TGCAGTGCTAGGGGCGCCGGCGGAGAGACCCAGTACTTC.

The rearrangement links TRBV9 to TRBJ1-6; weak D call: TRBD1 (5 bases). The CDR3 is 18 residues long. Germline V gene data show CDR1 as SGDLS and CDR2 as YYNGEE. V lost 4 bases and J 8 bases, leaving 25 bases between the germline ends. The CDR3 sequence is CASSKTMRGFRKDSPLHF. CDR3 sequence (DNA): TGTGCCAGCAGCAAAACCATGAGGGGTTTCCGGAAAGATTCACCCCTCCACTTT.

V and J are TRBV7-9 and TRBJ1-2; D is uncertain. Per the germline V gene, CDR1 is SEHNR and CDR2 is FQNEAQ (reference sequence). V gave up 1 base and J gave up 4 bases, with 19 bases separating them. The CDR3 is made up of 17 amino acids. This CDR3 reads CASSLDGQLLTGYGYTF. The CDR3 DNA is TGTGCCAGCAGCTTAGACGGGCAGTTATTGACGGGCTATGGCTACACCTTC.

This rearrangement joins TRBV5-1 to TRBJ1-2, with 10 bases identical to TRBD1. V dropped 4 bases and J dropped 1; count of bases not matched to a gene: 4. The CDR3 contains 15 residues. Germline loops: CDR1 SGHRS, CDR2 YFSETQ. The CDR3 spells CASSQTGGLNYGYTF. CDR3 nucleotides: TGCGCCAGCAGCCAGACAGGGGGCCTTAACTATGGCTACACCTTC. The variable domain in full, completed from reference TRBV5-1 and TRBJ1-2, reads KAGVTQTPRYLIKTRGQQVTLSCSPISGHRSVSWYQQTPGQGLQFLFEYFSETQRNKGNFPGRFSGRQFSNSRSEMNVSTLELGDSALYLCASSQTGGLNYGYTFGSGTRLTVV.

This clonotype is a singleton in its sample. Just one base apart from a much larger clone, this may be a read error. The V gene is TRBV12-3 or TRBV12-4, the J gene TRBJ2-4; possibly TRBD2 for D (6 bases). CDR3 length: 17 amino acids. Trimming removed 1 base at V and 5 bases at J, with 18 bases between. The CDR3 reads CASSLGSGRGGENIQYF. For the CDR3, the DNA is TGTGCCAGCAGTTTAGGTTCGGGCCGTGGAGGGGAAAACATTCAGTACTTC.

This clonotype was counted at least ten times. J is TRBJ1-6 and V is TRBV5-1; tentatively, D is TRBD1 (5 bases). V was cut by 5 bases and J by 8 bases, with 11 bases left in between. Germline V gene lookup returns CDR1 SGHRS and CDR2 YFSETQ. This CDR3 spans 13 amino acids. The CDR3 protein is CASRVRVDSPLHF. CDR3 DNA: TGCGCCAGCAGAGTCAGGGTGGATTCACCCCTCCACTTT.

J is TRBJ2-1 and V is TRBV5-1; TRBD1 or TRBD2 may be the D gene (5 bases each). Germline V gene sequence: CDR1 SGHRS, CDR2 YFSETQ. This CDR3 comprises 15 residues. Trimming took off 0 bases at V and 8 bases at J, with 15 bases between the two ends. The CDR3: CASSLDQRGADEQFF. CDR3 in DNA: TGCGCCAGCAGCTTGGATCAACGAGGGGCGGATGAGCAGTTCTTC.

Notes on this clonotype: Sequence at one end of the junction differs from germline and may be a read error. The V call is TRBV7-2, the J call TRBJ2-1; D not resolved. There are 13 residues in the CDR3. CDR1 is SGHTA, CDR2 FQGNSA, per germline. The CDR3 DNA reads as TGTGCCAGCAGCTCTGGCTCCTACAATGGGCAGTTTTTC. Translated, it gives CASSSGSYNGQFF.

This clonotype was counted a few times. The chain has TRBV3-1 and TRBJ2-7, with a weak D call TRBD2 (7 bases). CDR1 and CDR2 (germline): LGHDT, YNNKEL (reference sequence). The CDR3 is 16 amino acids. The V end lost 0 bases, the J end lost 0 bases, and 12 bases lay between the germline ends. The CDR3 DNA is TGTGCCAGCAGCCAAGATGAGGGGGGGAGCTCCTACGAGCAGTACTTC. It encodes CASSQDEGGSSYEQYF.

The genes are TRBV12-3 or TRBV12-4 and TRBJ2-1; D gene unclear. This CDR3 comprises 15 residues. Trimming left V 1 base short and J 3 bases short, with 10 bases between. CDR3 nucleotides: TGTGCCAGCAGTTTAGTCCCAGTGGGCTACAATGAGCAGTTCTTC. Translating gives CASSLVPVGYNEQFF.

This clonotype has a count of ten or more. This chain links TRBV20-1 with TRBJ2-6, with D perhaps TRBD2 (6 bases). Trimming cost V 1 base and J 2 bases, with 15 bases left between them. The CDR3 contains 17 residues. Germline loops: CDR1 DFQATT, CDR2 SNEGSKA (reference sequence). This CDR3 is CSARGRWGLAGANVLTF. CDR3 nucleotides: TGCAGTGCTAGAGGTCGGTGGGGACTTGCTGGGGCCAACGTCCTGACTTTC.